Listed here are 20 T cell receptor beta chains from one sample, sequenced in a study of blood T cell repertoires in COVID-19. Data came from immunoSEQ multiplex PCR; TCRdb stores just in-frame clones and leaves some out. The table has some 300,000 clones, approximately 91% seen once. The source material was PBMCs or T cells enriched from blood (not recorded which). The source of these receptors is a woman in her thirties who had recovered from COVID-19.

The V call is TRBV7-8, the J call TRBJ1-2; the match to TRBD1 covers 11 bases. CDR3 length equals 21 residues. The trim removed 1 base at V and 4 bases at J, leaving 20 bases unmatched. In germline, CDR1 is SGHVS, CDR2 FQNEAQ. CDR3 residues: CASSLGTGGARMQKGSYGYTF. The CDR3 nucleotides read TGTGCCAGCAGCTTAGGGACAGGGGGCGCCAGAATGCAAAAGGGTAGCTATGGCTACACCTTC.

The rearrangement joins TRBV7-2 to TRBJ2-3; tentative D call: TRBD2 (6 bases). The CDR3 consists of 17 residues. Germline V gene data show CDR1 as SGHTA and CDR2 as FQGNSA. Trimming shortened V by 1 base and J by 3 bases, and 17 bases separated the two germline ends. The CDR3 region is CASSLVRGTQGTDTQYF. The DNA for the CDR3 is TGTGCCAGCAGCTTAGTTCGGGGGACCCAAGGGACAGATACGCAGTATTTT.

This sequence joins TRBV3-1 (or the pseudogene TRBV3-2) and TRBJ2-5; the match to TRBD2 covers 7 bases. The CDR3 length is 16 residues. V lost 0 bases, J lost 2 bases, and 6 bases stayed unmatched. Germline values: CDR1 LGHDT, CDR2 YNNKEL (reference sequence). DNA of the CDR3: TGTGCCAGCAGCCAAGATCCTCTAGCGGCTCAAGAGACCCAGTACTTC. It encodes CASSQDPLAAQETQYF.

The rearrangement links TRBV28 to TRBJ1-1; D may be TRBD1 (5 bases). The CDR3 has 14 amino acids. Trimming removed 4 bases from V and 7 bases from J, with 16 bases in between. In germline, CDR1 is MDHEN, CDR2 SYDVKM. CDR3 region: CASSSEGVSGEAFF. DNA for the CDR3: TGTGCCAGCAGTTCCGAAGGGGTTTCAGGTGAAGCTTTCTTT.

This clone appeared a few times. V usage is TRBV9 and J usage is TRBJ1-2, with 7 bases lining up with TRBD1. Germline V CDR1 and CDR2: SGDLS, YYNGEE. J was trimmed by 6 bases and V by 7 bases; bases with no gene match: 30. The CDR3 consists of 20 residues. As DNA, the CDR3 is TGTGCCAGCTCTTCGGCCCACAGCGACGAACGGGACAGTCGACTTCATGGCTACACCTTC. Its protein product is CASSSAHSDERDSRLHGYTF.

This clone has a handful of counts. This chain connects TRBV24-1 to TRBJ1-2; D is possibly TRBD1 (5 bases). The germline V gene has CDR1 KGHDR and CDR2 SFDVKD. This CDR3 is built from 16 residues. Trimming cost V 5 bases and J 4 bases, with 19 bases left between them. The CDR3 region is CATSATIGAGPYGYTF. For the CDR3, the DNA is TGTGCCACCAGTGCTACAATAGGGGCAGGACCCTATGGCTACACCTTC.

Only one count was recorded for this clone. The rearrangement links TRBV19 to TRBJ2-3; 11 bases agree with TRBD2. Unmatched junction bases numbered 6, after V lost 4 bases and J lost 0 bases. CDR3 length equals 17 residues. Per germline, CDR1 LNHDA and CDR2 SQIVND (reference sequence). CDR3: CASSRGLAAASTDTQYF. The CDR3, as DNA: TGTGCCAGTAGTAGGGGACTAGCGGCCGCTAGCACAGATACGCAGTATTTT.

This clone was seen a single time. The chain is built from TRBV9 and TRBJ2-2; TRBD1 is a possible D gene (7 bases). The CDR3 runs 15 residues. Between the trimmed V and J ends, which lost 4 bases and 5 bases, there was a span of 15 bases. Germline V gene lookup returns CDR1 SGDLS and CDR2 YYNGEE. This CDR3 is CASSTQGGRTGELFF. In DNA, the CDR3 is TGTGCCAGCAGCACCCAGGGGGGAAGAACCGGGGAGCTGTTTTTT.

The chain recombines TRBV6-2 or TRBV6-3 with TRBJ1-2, with unresolved D. The CDR3 spans 13 residues. Germline CDR1 MNHEY, CDR2 SVGEGT. V gave up 6 bases and J gave up 2 bases, with 10 bases separating them. The CDR3 spells CASSPTRNYGYTF. The CDR3 DNA reads TGTGCCAGCAGCCCCACAAGAAACTATGGCTACACCTTC.

The CDR3: CASSLVGTTYNEQFF. The CDR3 DNA reads as TGTGCCAGCAGCTTAGTGGGGACTACCTACAATGAGCAGTTCTTC. The chain couples TRBV7-3 to TRBJ2-1; 7 nucleotides agree with TRBD2. J gave up 2 bases and V 2 bases, and 3 bases lay outside the gene matches. Germline V lookup: CDR1 SGHTA, CDR2 FQGTGA. This CDR3 is built from 15 residues. Supplemented by reference TRBV7-3 and TRBJ2-1, the full variable domain reads GAGVSQTPSNKVTEKGKYVELRCDPISGHTALYWYRQSLGQGPEFLIYFQGTGAADDSGLPNDRFFAVRPEGSVSTLKIQRTERGDSAVYLCASSLVGTTYNEQFFGPGTRLTVL.

CDR3: CASSSDRRFASLEKLFF. The CDR3 coding sequence is TGTGCCAGCAGTTCCGACAGGCGTTTCGCCTCACTGGAAAAACTGTTTTTT. The rearrangement joins TRBV27 to TRBJ1-4, with D possibly being TRBD1 (6 bases). Between the trimmed V and J ends, which lost 4 bases and 8 bases, there was a span of 23 bases. Germline CDR1 is MNHEY and CDR2 is SMNVEV (reference sequence). This CDR3 has 17 residues.

V and J are TRBV25-1 and TRBJ1-2; the D gene is possibly TRBD1 (5 bases). The CDR3 contains 10 residues. Trimming pared 10 bases from V and 5 bases from J, leaving 8 bases between. The germline V gene encodes CDR1 MGHDK and CDR2 SYGVNS. The DNA of the CDR3 is TGTGCCACCCGACAGTATGGCTACACCTTC. Translating it yields CATRQYGYTF.

The J gene is TRBJ1-4, the V gene TRBV7-9; D gene uncertain. Trimming left V 4 bases short and J 10 bases short, with 13 bases between. CDR1 is SEHNR and CDR2 is FQNEAQ in the germline V gene (reference sequence). The CDR3 is made up of 13 amino acids. The chain's CDR3 is CASSSPGEGKLFF. As DNA, the CDR3 is TGTGCCAGCAGCTCCCCCGGGGAGGGAAAACTGTTTTTT.

The count of this clone is one. Other DNA sequences in the same sample also yield this CDR3. The chain carries TRBV12-3 or TRBV12-4 and TRBJ1-2; 7 bases fit TRBD1. This CDR3 is built from 12 residues. After removal of 6 bases from V and 4 bases from J, the junction contained 2 bases not matched to a gene. Here the CDR3 DNA reads TGTGCCAGCAGCTCAGGGGGCTATGGCTACACCTTC. It translates to CASSSGGYGYTF.

The chain has TRBV29-1 and TRBJ1-2; no clear D. Germline CDR1 is SQVTM and CDR2 is ANQGSEA. The CDR3 length is 14 residues. V was cut by 7 bases and J by 4 bases, with 19 bases left in between. This CDR3 is CSAVTTQGSYGYTF. In DNA, the CDR3 is TGCAGCGCCGTAACGACCCAAGGGAGCTATGGCTACACCTTC.

The chain has TRBV7-3 and TRBJ2-4, with D possibly TRBD2 on 6 matching bases. CDR1 is SGHTA, CDR2 FQGTGA, per germline. This CDR3 has 17 amino acids. The V gene lost 0 bases and the J gene lost 0 bases, with 12 bases spanning the gap. As DNA, the CDR3 is TGTGCCAGCAGCTTAACCCCTCAAGCGGGAGCCAAAAACATTCAGTACTTC. Protein product: CASSLTPQAGAKNIQYF.

V usage is TRBV7-8 and J usage is TRBJ2-7, with D perhaps TRBD2 (6 bases). The CDR3 has 17 residues. V was shortened by 0 bases and J by 0 bases, with 15 bases between the two germline ends. Germline CDR1 SGHVS, CDR2 FQNEAQ. In DNA form, the CDR3 reads TGTGCCAGCAGCTTAGCGTTCGGCGGGGTAAACTCCTACGAGCAGTACTTC. As protein: CASSLAFGGVNSYEQYF.

The CDR3 here is CASSLGLGIYEQYF. The CDR3, as DNA: TGTGCCAGCAGCCTGGGACTGGGAATCTACGAGCAGTACTTC. The rearrangement links TRBV7-9 to TRBJ2-7; possibly TRBD2 for D (6 bases). This CDR3 contains 14 residues. Trimming took 5 bases from V and 3 from J, leaving 14 bases between them. From germline, CDR1 is SEHNR and CDR2 FQNEAQ (reference sequence).

This chain uses TRBV7-3 with TRBJ2-3; the D gene is possibly TRBD1 (6 bases). V lost 5 bases to trimming and J lost 9 bases, with 24 bases between them. The CDR3 is made up of 16 amino acids. Germline V gene lookup returns CDR1 SGHTA and CDR2 FQGTGA. The CDR3 region is CASSPLGTPPIITQYF. The CDR3 DNA reads TGTGCCAGCAGCCCATTGGGGACACCCCCTATAATAACGCAGTATTTT.

The J gene is TRBJ1-2, the V gene TRBV6-5; D gene uncertain. In germline, CDR1 is MNHEY, CDR2 SVGAGI. The CDR3 has 14 residues. V was pared by 7 bases and J by 2 bases, with 14 bases between. CDR3 nucleotides: TGTGCCAGCAATCTTGTCGGGAACAACTATGGCTACACCTTC. This encodes CASNLVGNNYGYTF.